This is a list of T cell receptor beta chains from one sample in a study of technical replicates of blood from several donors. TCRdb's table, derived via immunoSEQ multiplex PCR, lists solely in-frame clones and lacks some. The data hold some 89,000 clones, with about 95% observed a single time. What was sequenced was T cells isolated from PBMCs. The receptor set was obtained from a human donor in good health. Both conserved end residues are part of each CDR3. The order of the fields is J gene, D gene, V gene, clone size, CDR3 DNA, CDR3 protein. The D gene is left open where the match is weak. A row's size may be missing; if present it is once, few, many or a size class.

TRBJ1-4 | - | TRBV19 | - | TGTGCCAGTAGTGTAGAATCGACAGAGAAACTGTTTTTT | CASSVESTEKLFF
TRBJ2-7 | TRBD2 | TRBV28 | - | TGTGCCAGCAGTTACTCAGCGGGAGGGCAATACGAGCAGTACTTC | CASSYSAGGQYEQYF
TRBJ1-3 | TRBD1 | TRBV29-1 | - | TGCAGCGGCGGGACAGGGCTCTCTGGAAACACCATATATTTT | CSGGTGLSGNTIYF
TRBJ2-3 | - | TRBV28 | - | TGTGCCATTATGCAGGGGACAGATACGCAGTATTTT | CAIMQGTDTQYF
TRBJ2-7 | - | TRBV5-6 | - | TGTGCCGGCAGCTTGGGGGACTCCTCCTACGAGCAGTACTTC | CAGSLGDSSYEQYF
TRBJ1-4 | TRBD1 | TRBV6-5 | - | TGTGCCAGCAGTCTGGGACAGGAGATCAATGAAAAACTGTTTTTT | CASSLGQEINEKLFF
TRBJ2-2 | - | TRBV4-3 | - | TGCGCCAGCAGCCAAGTTGAGCACACCGGGGAGCTGTTTTTT | CASSQVEHTGELFF
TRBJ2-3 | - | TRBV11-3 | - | TGTGCCAGCAGCCCCTATAGCAGCACAGATACGCAGTATTTT | CASSPYSSTDTQYF
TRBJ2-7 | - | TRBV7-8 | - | TGTGCCAGCAGCTTAGGCAGTTACGAGCAGTACTTC | CASSLGSYEQYF
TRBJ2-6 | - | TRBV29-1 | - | TGCAGCGTTGAAGGACAGAGCTCTGGGGCCAACGTCCTGACTTTC | CSVEGQSSGANVLTF
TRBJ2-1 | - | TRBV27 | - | TGTGCCAGCAGTTTAGGCAGAAACAATGAGCAGTTCTTC | CASSLGRNNEQFF
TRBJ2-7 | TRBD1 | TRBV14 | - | TGTGCCAGCAGCCTGGTTGACAGGGGGCCCTACGAGCAGTACTTC | CASSLVDRGPYEQYF
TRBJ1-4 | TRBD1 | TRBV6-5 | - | TGTGCCAGCAGTTATAAACAGGGGGCCCTTAAAAAACTGTTTTTT | CASSYKQGALKKLFF
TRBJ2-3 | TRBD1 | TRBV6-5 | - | TGTGCCAGCAGTACAGGGGTGATGAGGGATACGCAGTATTTT | CASSTGVMRDTQYF
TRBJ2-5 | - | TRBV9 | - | TGTGCCAGCAGCTCAGGACAAGTCCAAGAGACCCAGTACTTC | CASSSGQVQETQYF
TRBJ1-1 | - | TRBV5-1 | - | TGCGCCAGCAGCTTGGGGGCGCAAATTGCTTTCTTT | CASSLGAQIAFF
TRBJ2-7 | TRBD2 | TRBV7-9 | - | TGTGCCAGCAGCTCTGGCACCGGGACTAGAGGTTTCATCCGGGGCGAGCAGTACTTC | CASSSGTGTRGFIRGEQYF
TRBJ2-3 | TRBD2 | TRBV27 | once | TGTGCCAGCAGTTTAACACAACTAGCGGGAGACTTCCCAGATACGCAGTATTTT | CASSLTQLAGDFPDTQYF
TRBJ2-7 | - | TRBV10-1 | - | TGCGCCAGCAGTGAGTCAGGCGGGCCCTACGAGCAGTACTTC | CASSESGGPYEQYF
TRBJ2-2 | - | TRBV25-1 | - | TGTGCCAGCAGTGGGACTCGGGCCTTAAACACCGGGGAGCTGTTTTTT | CASSGTRALNTGELFF
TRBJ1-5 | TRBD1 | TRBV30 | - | TGTGCCTGGAGTCCCCAATCCTTACAGGGGCTTTATAGCAATCAGCCCCAGCATTTT | CAWSPQSLQGLYSNQPQHF
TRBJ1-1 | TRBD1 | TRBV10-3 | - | TGTGCCATCAGAACGGACAGGAGCTATGAAGCTTTCTTT | CAIRTDRSYEAFF
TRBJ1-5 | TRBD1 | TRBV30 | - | TGTGCCTGGAGTGTACACCAGGGGGCTATTCAGCCCCAGCATTTT | CAWSVHQGAIQPQHF
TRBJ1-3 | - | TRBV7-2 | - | TGTGCCAGCAGCTCGGGGGGAATTGTTGGGAACACCATATATTTT | CASSSGGIVGNTIYF
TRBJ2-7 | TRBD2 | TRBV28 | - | TGTGCCAGCAGTTTGGGGACTAGCGGCTACGAGCAGTACTTC | CASSLGTSGYEQYF
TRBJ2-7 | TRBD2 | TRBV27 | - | TGTGCCAGCAGCCTGACTAGCGGGAGGAACGAGCAGTACTTC | CASSLTSGRNEQYF
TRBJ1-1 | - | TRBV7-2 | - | TGTGCCAGCAGCTCAGTTCGGGACACTGAAGCTTTCTTT | CASSSVRDTEAFF
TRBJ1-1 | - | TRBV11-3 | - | TGTGCCAGCAGCGGACAGTCTTCTACTGAAGCTTTCTTT | CASSGQSSTEAFF
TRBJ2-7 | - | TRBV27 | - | TGTGCCAGCAGTTCCACGGGACTCCCCTACGAGCAGTACTTC | CASSSTGLPYEQYF
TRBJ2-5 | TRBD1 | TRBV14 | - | TGTGCCAGCAGCCAAGATGAGGACAGGGTGAAAGAGACCCAGTACTTC | CASSQDEDRVKETQYF
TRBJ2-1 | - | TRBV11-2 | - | TGTGCCAGCAGCTTAACCTACTACAATGAGCAGTTCTTC | CASSLTYYNEQFF
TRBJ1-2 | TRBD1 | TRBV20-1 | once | TGCAGTGCCCAGGGGGCTACTGGCTACACCTTC | CSAQGATGYTF
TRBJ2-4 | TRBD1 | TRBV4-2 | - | TGTGCCAGCAGCCAACCGGACAGGGCGGGAAACATTCAGTACTTC | CASSQPDRAGNIQYF
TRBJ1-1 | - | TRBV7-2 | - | TGTGCCAGCAGCTCACTATTCCGACAGTTCATGAACACTGAAGCTTTCTTT | CASSSLFRQFMNTEAFF
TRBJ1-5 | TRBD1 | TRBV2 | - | TGTGCCAGCAGGGGGGGGACAGGGGGCAATCAGCCCCAGCATTTT | CASRGGTGGNQPQHF
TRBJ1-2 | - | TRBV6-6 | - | TGTGCCAGCAGTTACTCCGTCGACTATGGCTACACCTTC | CASSYSVDYGYTF
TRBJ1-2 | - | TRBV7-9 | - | TGTGCCAGCAGCTTAGGGGAGGGCCACGGCTACACCTTC | CASSLGEGHGYTF
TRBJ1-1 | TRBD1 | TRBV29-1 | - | TGCAGCGTGGTGAATCCGGGACAGGGTAAATCTGAAGCTTTCTTT | CSVVNPGQGKSEAFF
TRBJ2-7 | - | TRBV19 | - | TGTGCCAGTAGTATTCTGGGAGAGGGCTACGAGCAGTACTTC | CASSILGEGYEQYF
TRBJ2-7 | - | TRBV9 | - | TGTGCCAGCAGCGTAGCTGGCGGGGCCTCCTACGAGCAGTACTTC | CASSVAGGASYEQYF
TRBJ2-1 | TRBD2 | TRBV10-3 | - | TGTGCCATCAGTGAAGGGCGGGAGCTATACAATGAGCAGTTCTTC | CAISEGRELYNEQFF
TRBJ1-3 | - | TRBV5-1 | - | TGCGCCAGCAGCTTGGAAGAGGGATCTGGAAACACCATATATTTT | CASSLEEGSGNTIYF